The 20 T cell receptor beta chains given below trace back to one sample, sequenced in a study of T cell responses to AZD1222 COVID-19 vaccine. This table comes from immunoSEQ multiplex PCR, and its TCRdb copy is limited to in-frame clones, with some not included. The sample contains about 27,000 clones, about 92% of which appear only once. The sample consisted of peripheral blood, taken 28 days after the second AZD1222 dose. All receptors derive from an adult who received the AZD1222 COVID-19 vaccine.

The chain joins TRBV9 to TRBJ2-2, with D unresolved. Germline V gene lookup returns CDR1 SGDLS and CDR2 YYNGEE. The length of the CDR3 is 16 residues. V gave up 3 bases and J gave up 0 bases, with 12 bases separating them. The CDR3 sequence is CASSERTSANTGELFF. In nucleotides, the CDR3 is TGTGCCAGCAGCGAAAGGACGTCTGCGAACACCGGGGAGCTGTTTTTT.

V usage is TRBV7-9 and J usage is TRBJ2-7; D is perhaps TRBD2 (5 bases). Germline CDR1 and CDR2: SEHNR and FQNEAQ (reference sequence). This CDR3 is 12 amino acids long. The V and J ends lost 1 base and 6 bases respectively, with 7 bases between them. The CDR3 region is CASSLGGVEQYF. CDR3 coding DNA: TGTGCCAGCAGCTTAGGGGGAGTCGAGCAGTACTTC.

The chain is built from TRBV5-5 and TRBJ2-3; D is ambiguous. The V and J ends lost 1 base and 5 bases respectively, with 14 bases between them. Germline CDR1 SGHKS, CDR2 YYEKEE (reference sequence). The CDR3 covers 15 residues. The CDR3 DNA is TGTGCCAGCAGCTTGTCATCCGGTGTGGTAGATACGCAGTATTTT. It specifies CASSLSSGVVDTQYF.

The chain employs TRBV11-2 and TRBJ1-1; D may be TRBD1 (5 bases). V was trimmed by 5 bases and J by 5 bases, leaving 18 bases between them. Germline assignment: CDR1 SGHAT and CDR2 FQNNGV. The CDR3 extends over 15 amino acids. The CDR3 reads CASSQGVGQDTEAFF. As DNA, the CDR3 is TGTGCCAGCAGCCAAGGGGTGGGGCAGGATACTGAAGCTTTCTTT.

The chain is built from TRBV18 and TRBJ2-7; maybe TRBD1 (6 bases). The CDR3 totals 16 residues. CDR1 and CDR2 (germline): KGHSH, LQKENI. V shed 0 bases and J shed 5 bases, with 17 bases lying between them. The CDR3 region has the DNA TGTGCCAGCTCACCACCGGGACAAAGGTCAGTCAACGAGCAGTACTTC. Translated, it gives CASSPPGQRSVNEQYF.

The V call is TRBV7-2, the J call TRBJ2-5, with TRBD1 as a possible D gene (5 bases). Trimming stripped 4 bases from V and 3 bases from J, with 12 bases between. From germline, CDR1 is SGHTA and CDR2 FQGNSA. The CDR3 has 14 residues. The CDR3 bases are TGTGCCAGCAGCTCCCAAGTACAGGAAGAGACCCAGTACTTC. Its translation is CASSSQVQEETQYF.

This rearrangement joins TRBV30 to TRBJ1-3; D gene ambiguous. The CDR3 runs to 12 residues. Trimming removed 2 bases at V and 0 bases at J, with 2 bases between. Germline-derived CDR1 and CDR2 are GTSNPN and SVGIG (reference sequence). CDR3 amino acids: CAWSFSGNTIYF. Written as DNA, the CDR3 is TGTGCCTGGAGTTTCTCTGGAAACACCATATATTTT. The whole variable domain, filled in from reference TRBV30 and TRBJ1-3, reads SQTIHQWPATLVQPVGSPLSLECTVEGTSNPNLYWYRQAAGRGLQLLFYSVGIGQISSEVPQNLSASRPQDRQFILSSKKLLLSDSGFYLCAWSFSGNTIYFGEGSWLTVV.

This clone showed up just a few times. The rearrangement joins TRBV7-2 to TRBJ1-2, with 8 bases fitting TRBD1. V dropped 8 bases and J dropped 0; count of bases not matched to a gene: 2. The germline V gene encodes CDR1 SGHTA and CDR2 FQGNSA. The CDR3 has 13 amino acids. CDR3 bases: TGTGCCAGCGGACAGGGAGCTAACTATGGCTACACCTTC. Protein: CASGQGANYGYTF. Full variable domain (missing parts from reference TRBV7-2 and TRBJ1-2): GAGVSQSPSNKVTEKGKDVELRCDPISGHTALYWYRQSLGQGLEFLIYFQGNSAPDKSGLPSDRFSAERTGGSVSTLTIQRTQQEDSAVYLCASGQGANYGYTFGSGTRLTVV.

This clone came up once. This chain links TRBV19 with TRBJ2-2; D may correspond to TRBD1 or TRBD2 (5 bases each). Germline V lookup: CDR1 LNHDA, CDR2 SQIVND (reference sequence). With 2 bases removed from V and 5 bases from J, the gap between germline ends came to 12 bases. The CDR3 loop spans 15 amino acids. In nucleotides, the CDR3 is TGTGCCAGTAGTATACGCGGGCCAGGGACCGGGGAGCTGTTTTTT. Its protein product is CASSIRGPGTGELFF. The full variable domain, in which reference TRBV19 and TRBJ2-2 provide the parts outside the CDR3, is DGGITQSPKYLFRKEGQNVTLSCEQNLNHDAMYWYRQDPGQGLRLIYYSQIVNDFQKGDIAEGYSVSREKKESFPLTVTSAQKNPTAFYLCASSIRGPGTGELFFGEGSRLTVL.

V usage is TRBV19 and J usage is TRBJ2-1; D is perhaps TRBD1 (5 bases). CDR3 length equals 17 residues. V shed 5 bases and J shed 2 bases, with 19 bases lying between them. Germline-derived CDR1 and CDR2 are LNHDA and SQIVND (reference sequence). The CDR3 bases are TGTGCCAGTAGTGTCTCCCCCTCAGGGATGCCCTACAATGAGCAGTTCTTC. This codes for CASSVSPSGMPYNEQFF.

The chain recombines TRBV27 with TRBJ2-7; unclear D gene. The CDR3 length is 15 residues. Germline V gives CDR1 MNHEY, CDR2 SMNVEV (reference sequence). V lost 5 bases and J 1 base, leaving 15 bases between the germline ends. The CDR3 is CASSVSHPNSYEQYF. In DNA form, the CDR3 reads TGTGCCAGCAGTGTGTCCCACCCGAATTCCTACGAGCAGTACTTC.

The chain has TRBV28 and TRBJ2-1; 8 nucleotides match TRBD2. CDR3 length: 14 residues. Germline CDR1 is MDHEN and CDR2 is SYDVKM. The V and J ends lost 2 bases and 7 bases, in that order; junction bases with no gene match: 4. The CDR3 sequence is CASSLAGGQNEQFF. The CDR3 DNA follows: TGTGCCAGCAGTTTAGCGGGAGGTCAGAATGAGCAGTTCTTC.

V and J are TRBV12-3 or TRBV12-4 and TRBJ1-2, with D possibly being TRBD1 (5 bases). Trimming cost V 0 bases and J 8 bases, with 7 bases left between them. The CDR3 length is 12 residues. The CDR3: CASSLAREGYTF. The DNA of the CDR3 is TGTGCCAGCAGTTTAGCCAGGGAAGGCTACACCTTC.

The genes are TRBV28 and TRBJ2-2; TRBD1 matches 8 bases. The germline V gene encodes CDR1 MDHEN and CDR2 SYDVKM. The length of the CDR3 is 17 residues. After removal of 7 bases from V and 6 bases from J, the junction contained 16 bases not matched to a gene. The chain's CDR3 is CASKTPGQADRSGELFF. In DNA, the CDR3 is TGTGCCAGCAAGACTCCGGGACAGGCGGACCGCTCCGGGGAGCTGTTTTTT. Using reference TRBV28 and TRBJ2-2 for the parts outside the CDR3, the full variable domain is DVKVTQSSRYLVKRTGEKVFLECVQDMDHENMFWYRQDPGLGLRLIYFSYDVKMKEKGDIPEGYSVSREKKERFSLILESASTNQTSMYLCASKTPGQADRSGELFFGEGSRLTVL.

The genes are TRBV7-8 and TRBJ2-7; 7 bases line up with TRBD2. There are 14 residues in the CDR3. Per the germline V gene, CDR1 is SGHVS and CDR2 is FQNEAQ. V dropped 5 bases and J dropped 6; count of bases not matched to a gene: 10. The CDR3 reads CASSPGTTRGEQYF. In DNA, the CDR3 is TGTGCCAGCAGCCCCGGGACTACACGTGGCGAGCAGTACTTC.

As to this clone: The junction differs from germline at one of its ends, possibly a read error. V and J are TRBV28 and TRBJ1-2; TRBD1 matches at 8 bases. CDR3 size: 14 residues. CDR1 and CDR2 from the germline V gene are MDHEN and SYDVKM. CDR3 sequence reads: CASSPGGPTRRESF. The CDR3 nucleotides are TGTGCCAGCAGTCCAGGGGGCCCGACTCGGCGTGAGAGTTTC.

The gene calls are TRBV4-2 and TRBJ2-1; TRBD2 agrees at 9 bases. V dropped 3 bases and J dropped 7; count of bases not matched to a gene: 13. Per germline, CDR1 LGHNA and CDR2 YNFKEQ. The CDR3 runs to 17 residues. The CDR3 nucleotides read TGTGCCAGCAGCCACGACACCGGGACTAGCAGAACAAATGAGCAGTTCTTC. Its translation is CASSHDTGTSRTNEQFF.

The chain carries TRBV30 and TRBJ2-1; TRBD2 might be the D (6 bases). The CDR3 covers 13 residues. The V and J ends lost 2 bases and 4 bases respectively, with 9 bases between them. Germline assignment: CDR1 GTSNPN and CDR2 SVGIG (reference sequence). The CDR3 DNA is TGTGCCTGGAGTAAGGGAGGTTACAATGAGCAGTTCTTC. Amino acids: CAWSKGGYNEQFF.

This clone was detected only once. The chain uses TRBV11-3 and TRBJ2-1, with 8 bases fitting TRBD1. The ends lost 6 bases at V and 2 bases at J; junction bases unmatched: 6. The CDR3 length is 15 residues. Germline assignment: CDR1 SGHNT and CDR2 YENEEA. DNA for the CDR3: TGTGCCAGCAGGGGTGGACAGGGAACCTACAATGAGCAGTTCTTC. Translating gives CASRGGQGTYNEQFF.

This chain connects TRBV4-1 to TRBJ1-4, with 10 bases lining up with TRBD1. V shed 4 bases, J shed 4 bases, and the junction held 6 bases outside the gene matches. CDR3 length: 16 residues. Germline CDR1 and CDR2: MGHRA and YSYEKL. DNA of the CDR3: TGCGCCAGCAGCCCCCGACAGGGGGCGGATAATGAAAAACTGTTTTTT. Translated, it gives CASSPRQGADNEKLFF.